One T cell receptor beta chain is described in this entry. This entry comes from a study of blood T cell repertoires in COVID-19. Looking at the study overall: The United States, Italy and Spain provided the acute and convalescent COVID-19 samples.

Trimming left V 4 bases short and J 1 base short, with 10 bases between. CDR3 size: 14 residues. CDR1 is MNHEY, CDR2 SVGAGI, per germline. TCRdb keeps only in-frame clones here, not all; method: immunoSEQ multiplex PCR. The sample consists of approximately 110,000 clones, approximately 89% of them appearing once. The chain couples TRBV6-5 to TRBJ1-1; D ambiguous. Sequencing was performed on peripheral blood. The sequence was obtained from a woman over 75 with COVID-19, enrolled during active disease. The CDR3 DNA is TGTGCCAGCAGTTTTAATCCCAGGAACACTGAAGCTTTCTTT. Translation: CASSFNPRNTEAFF.